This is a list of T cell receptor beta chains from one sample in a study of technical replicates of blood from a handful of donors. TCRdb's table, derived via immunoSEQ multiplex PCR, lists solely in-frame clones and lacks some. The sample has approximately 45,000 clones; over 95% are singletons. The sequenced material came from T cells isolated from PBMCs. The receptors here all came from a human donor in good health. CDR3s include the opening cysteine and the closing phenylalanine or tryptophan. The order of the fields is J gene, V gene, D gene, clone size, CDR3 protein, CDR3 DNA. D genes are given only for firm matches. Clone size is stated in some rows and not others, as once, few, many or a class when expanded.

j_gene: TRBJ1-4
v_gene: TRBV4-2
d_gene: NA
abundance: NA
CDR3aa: CASSQEGTIEDEKLFF
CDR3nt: TGTGCCAGCAGCCAAGAGGGGACAATTGAAGATGAAAAACTGTTTTTT

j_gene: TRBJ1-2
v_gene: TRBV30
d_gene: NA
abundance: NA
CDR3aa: CAWSVTQVGYTF
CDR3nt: TGTGCCTGGAGTGTGACGCAGGTCGGCTACACCTTC

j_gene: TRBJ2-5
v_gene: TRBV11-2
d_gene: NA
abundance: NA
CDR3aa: CASSQVRGTGETQYF
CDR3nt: TGTGCCAGCAGCCAAGTCCGGGGGACCGGGGAGACCCAGTACTTC

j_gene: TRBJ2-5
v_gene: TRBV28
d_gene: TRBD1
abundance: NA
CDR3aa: CASSRQGATQYF
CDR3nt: TGTGCCAGCAGCCGCCAGGGGGCGACCCAGTACTTC

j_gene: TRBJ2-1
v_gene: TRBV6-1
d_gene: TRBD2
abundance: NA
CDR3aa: CILGAGGFYNEQFF
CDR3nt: TGCATACTTGGGGCGGGAGGTTTTTACAATGAGCAGTTCTTC

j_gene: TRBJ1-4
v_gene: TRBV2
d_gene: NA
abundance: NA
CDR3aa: CAGAVAVGEKLFF
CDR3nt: TGTGCCGGGGCGGTGGCAGTGGGTGAAAAACTGTTTTTT

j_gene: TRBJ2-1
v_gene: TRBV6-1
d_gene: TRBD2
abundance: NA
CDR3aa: CASSDLLAGPEQFF
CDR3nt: TGTGCCAGCAGTGACCTACTAGCGGGACCTGAGCAGTTCTTC

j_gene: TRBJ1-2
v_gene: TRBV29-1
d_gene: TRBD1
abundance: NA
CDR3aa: CSVEESRAGGYGYTF
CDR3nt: TGCAGCGTTGAAGAGTCCCGTGCAGGGGGCTATGGCTACACCTTC

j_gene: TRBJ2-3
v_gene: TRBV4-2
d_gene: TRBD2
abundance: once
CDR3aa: CASSQDLSREIADTQYF
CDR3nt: TGTGCCAGCAGCCAAGATTTATCGCGGGAGATTGCAGATACGCAGTATTTT

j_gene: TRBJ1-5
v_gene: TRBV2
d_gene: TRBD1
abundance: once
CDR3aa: CASSEPPSDRGRISPQHF
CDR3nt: TGTGCCAGCAGCGAGCCCCCAAGCGACAGGGGGCGCATCTCGCCCCAGCATTTT

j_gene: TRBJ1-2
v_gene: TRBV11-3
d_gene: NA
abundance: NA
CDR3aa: CASQGSTNYGYTF
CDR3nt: TGTGCCAGCCAGGGGTCGACTAACTATGGCTACACCTTC

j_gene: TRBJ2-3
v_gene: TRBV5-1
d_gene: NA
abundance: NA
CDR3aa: CASSLASSVSTDTQYF
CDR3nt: TGCGCCAGCAGCTTGGCCTCTAGCGTAAGCACAGATACGCAGTATTTT

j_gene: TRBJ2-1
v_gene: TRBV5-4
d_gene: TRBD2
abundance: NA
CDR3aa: CASSPSGSSYNEQFF
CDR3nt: TGTGCCAGCAGCCCGAGCGGGAGCTCCTACAATGAGCAGTTCTTC

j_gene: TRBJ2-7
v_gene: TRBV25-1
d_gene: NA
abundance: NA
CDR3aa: CASRDSPSYEQYF
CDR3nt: TGTGCCAGCAGGGACAGCCCCTCCTACGAGCAGTACTTC

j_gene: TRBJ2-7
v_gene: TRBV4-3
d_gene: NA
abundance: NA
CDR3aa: CASSQARHNYEQYF
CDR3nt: TGCGCCAGCAGCCAAGCAAGACATAACTACGAGCAGTACTTC

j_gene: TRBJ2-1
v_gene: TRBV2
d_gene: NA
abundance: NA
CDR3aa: CASKETYNEQFF
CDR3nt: TGTGCCAGCAAGGAGACCTACAATGAGCAGTTCTTC

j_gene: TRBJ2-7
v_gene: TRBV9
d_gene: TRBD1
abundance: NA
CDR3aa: CASSVGTGNYEQYF
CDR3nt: TGTGCCAGCAGCGTCGGGACAGGGAACTACGAGCAGTACTTC

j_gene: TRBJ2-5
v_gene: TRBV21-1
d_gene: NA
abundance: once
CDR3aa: CARREGETQYF
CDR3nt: TGTGCCCGTCGAGAGGGAGAGACCCAGTACTTC

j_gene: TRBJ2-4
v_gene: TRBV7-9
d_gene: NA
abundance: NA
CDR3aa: CASSLEGKAKNIQYF
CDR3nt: TGTGCCAGCAGCTTAGAGGGGAAAGCCAAAAACATTCAGTACTTC

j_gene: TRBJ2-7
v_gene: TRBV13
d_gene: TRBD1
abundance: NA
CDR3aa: CASSLGGTASYYEQYF
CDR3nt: TGTGCCAGCAGCTTAGGTGGGACAGCTTCTTACTACGAGCAGTACTTC

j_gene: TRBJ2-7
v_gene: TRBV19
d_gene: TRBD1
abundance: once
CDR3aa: CASSIGTGGRLEQYF
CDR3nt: TGTGCCAGTAGTATAGGTACAGGGGGGCGACTAGAGCAGTACTTC

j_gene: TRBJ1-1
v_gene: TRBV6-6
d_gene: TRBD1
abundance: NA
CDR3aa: CASRTRDRENFF
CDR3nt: TGTGCCAGCAGAACCCGGGACAGGGAAAACTTCTTT

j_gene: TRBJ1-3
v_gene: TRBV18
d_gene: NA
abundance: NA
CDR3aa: CASSPGALDTIYF
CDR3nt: TGTGCCAGCTCACCGGGAGCTTTGGACACCATATATTTT

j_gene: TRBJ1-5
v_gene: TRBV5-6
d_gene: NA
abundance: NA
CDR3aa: CASSLWVGSAQHF
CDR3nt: TGTGCCAGCAGCTTGTGGGTCGGGTCAGCCCAGCATTTT

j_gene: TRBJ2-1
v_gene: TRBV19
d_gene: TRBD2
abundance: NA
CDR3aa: CASSLAGADHEQFF
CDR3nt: TGTGCCAGTAGTCTAGCGGGAGCGGATCATGAGCAGTTCTTC

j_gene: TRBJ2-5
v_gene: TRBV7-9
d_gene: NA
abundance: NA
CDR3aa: CASSLAGAETQYF
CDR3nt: TGTGCCAGCAGCTTAGCGGGGGCAGAGACCCAGTACTTC

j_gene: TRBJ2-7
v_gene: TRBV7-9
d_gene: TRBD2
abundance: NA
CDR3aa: CASSWERELSYEQYF
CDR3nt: TGTGCCAGCAGCTGGGAGCGGGAGCTATCCTACGAGCAGTACTTC

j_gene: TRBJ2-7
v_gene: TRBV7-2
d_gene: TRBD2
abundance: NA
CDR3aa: CASRQEAGVHEQYF
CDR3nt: TGTGCCAGCAGGCAAGAAGCGGGAGTCCACGAGCAGTACTTC

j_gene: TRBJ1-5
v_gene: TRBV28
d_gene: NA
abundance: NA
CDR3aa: CASSAPGLGNQPQHF
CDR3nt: TGTGCCAGCAGTGCTCCAGGGTTGGGCAATCAGCCCCAGCATTTT

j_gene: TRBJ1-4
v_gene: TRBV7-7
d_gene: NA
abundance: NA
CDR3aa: CASSPSSTNEKLFF
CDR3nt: TGTGCCAGCAGCCCTTCCTCAACTAATGAAAAACTGTTTTTT

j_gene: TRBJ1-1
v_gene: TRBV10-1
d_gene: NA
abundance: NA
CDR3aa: CASSHTGITEAFF
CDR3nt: TGCGCCAGCAGTCATACAGGGATCACTGAAGCTTTCTTT

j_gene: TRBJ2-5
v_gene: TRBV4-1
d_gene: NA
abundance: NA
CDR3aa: CASSLRQGGEPQETQYF
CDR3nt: TGCGCCAGCAGCCTTAGACAAGGGGGGGAACCCCAAGAGACCCAGTACTTC

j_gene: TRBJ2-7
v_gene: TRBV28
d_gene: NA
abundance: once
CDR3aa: CASSLGGRRAEQYF
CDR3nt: TGTGCCAGCAGTTTAGGTGGGAGGAGAGCCGAGCAGTACTTC

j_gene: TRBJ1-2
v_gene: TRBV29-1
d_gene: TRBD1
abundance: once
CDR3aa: CSVTPGGGDGYTF
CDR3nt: TGCAGCGTCACCCCAGGGGGCGGAGATGGCTACACCTTC

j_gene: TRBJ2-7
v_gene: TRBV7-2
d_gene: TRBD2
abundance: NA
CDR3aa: CASSLRAWREISEQYF
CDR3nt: TGTGCCAGCAGCTTACGGGCGTGGCGGGAGATCAGCGAGCAGTACTTC

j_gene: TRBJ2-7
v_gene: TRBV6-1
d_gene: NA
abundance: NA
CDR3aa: CASTHNNRDPYEQYF
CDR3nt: TGTGCCAGCACCCACAACAACAGGGACCCCTACGAGCAGTACTTC